This record covers a single TCR beta chain. In the authors' methods: Reference gene primers were amplified, and this amplification served to estimate nucleated cell counts. Measured with immunoSEQ multiplex PCR; TCRdb has only the in-frame clones, and not every one. The V and J calls and clone size are taken from that table; D and trimming were inferred from the DNA. In the table there are more than 95,000 clones, around four fifths of which are singletons. The record originates from a study of blood T cell repertoires in COVID-19. The overall study: Acute-phase and convalescent COVID-19 samples originated in the United States, Italy and Spain. PBMCs, B-cell-depleted T cells, or T cells were the source of the cDNA or gDNA that made up the material.

The source is a man at least 80 years old with active or convalescent COVID-19. The sequencing sample was made of peripheral blood.

The CDR3 DNA reads TGTGCCAGCAGTTACTTTACCGGACAGTTAGAAAAACTGTTTTTT. As protein: CASSYFTGQLEKLFF. The chain recombines TRBV6-2 or TRBV6-3 with TRBJ1-4, with D perhaps TRBD1 (6 bases). Germline V gene sequence: CDR1 MNHEY, CDR2 SVGEGT. Trimming stripped 1 base from V and 8 bases from J, with 14 bases between. The CDR3 is 15 amino acids.